This entry lists 3 T cell receptor beta chains sequenced from one sample in a study of Ad26.COV2.S vaccination and SARS-CoV-2 variants. Assay: immunoSEQ multiplex PCR; the TCRdb copy retains only in-frame clones and omits some. The sample includes roughly 420,000 clones, about 91% of them seen just once. The treatment was: some 19 received Ad26.COV2.S at low or high dose, single or two shots; a few received placebo; per-sample allocation not given. Material that was analyzed had been drawn on day 63 after the first vaccine or placebo injection. Here the sequenced sample was peripheral blood, taken in a trial of Ad26.COV2.S vaccine versus placebo. Every receptor here comes from a person aged 18-60 years who received the Ad26.COV2.S COVID-19 vaccine or a placebo.

The chain carries TRBV7-2 and TRBJ1-2, with a weak D call TRBD1 (5 bases). CDR3 length equals 16 residues. V gave up 5 bases and J gave up 1 base, with 17 bases separating them. Germline V gives CDR1 SGHTA, CDR2 FQGNSA. The CDR3 DNA sequence: TGTGCCAGCAGCCCCCCGGGGACCCGGTTTAACTATGGCTACACCTTC. Its translation is CASSPPGTRFNYGYTF.

The CDR3 DNA is TGTGCCAGCAGCGCGCAGGGCGGCGGCACTGAAGCTTTCTTT. Translation gives CASSAQGGGTEAFF. V is TRBV7-9 and J is TRBJ1-1, with D tentatively TRBD1 (5 bases). The CDR3 sequence is 14 residues long. V shed 5 bases and J shed 4 bases, with 14 bases lying between them. The germline gives CDR1 SEHNR, CDR2 FQNEAQ (reference sequence).

The CDR3 DNA follows: TGTGCCAGCAGCCAAGACCGATCAAAAGGACAGCGGGCGAACACCGGGGAGCTGTTTTTT. Translation: CASSQDRSKGQRANTGELFF. The V gene is TRBV4-2, the J gene TRBJ2-2; perhaps D is TRBD1 or TRBD2 (6 bases each). The CDR3 runs to 20 residues. Germline CDR1 and CDR2: LGHNA and YNFKEQ. V gave up 0 bases and J gave up 0 bases, with 20 bases separating them.